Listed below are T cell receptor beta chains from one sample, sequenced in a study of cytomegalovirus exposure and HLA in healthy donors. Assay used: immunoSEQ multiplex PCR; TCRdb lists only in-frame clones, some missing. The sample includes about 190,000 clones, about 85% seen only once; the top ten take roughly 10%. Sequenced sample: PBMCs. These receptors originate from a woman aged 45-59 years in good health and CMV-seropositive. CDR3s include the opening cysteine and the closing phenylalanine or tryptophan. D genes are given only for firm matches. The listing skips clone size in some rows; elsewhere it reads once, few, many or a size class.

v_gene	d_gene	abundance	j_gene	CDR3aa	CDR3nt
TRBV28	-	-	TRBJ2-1	CASSLPQGKWFF	TGTGCCAGCAGCCTACCACAGGGTAAATGGTTCTTC
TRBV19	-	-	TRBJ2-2	CASSTSPGNTGELFF	TGTGCCAGTAGTACCTCCCCAGGGAACACCGGGGAGCTGTTTTTT
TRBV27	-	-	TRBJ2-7	CASSLSIRAYEQYF	TGTGCCAGCAGTTTATCGATACGGGCCTACGAGCAGTACTTC
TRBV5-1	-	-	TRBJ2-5	CASSPRGEETQYF	TGCGCCAGCAGCCCCAGGGGTGAGGAGACCCAGTACTTC
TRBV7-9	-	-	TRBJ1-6	CSSRVGRSSYNSPLHF	TGTTCCAGCAGAGTAGGGAGGAGCTCCTATAATTCACCCCTCCACTTT
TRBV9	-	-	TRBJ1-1	CASSPGGKDTEAFF	TGTGCCAGCAGCCCCGGGGGGAAGGACACTGAAGCTTTCTTT
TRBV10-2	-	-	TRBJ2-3	CASTVGRTDTQYF	TGCGCCAGCACGGTGGGGCGCACAGATACGCAGTATTTT
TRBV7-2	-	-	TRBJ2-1	CASSSGLGGGSSYNEQFF	TGTGCCAGCAGCTCTGGACTAGGGGGGGGAAGCTCCTACAATGAGCAGTTCTTC
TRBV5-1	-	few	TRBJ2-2	CASSLAGEGTGELFF	TGCGCCAGCAGCTTGGCAGGGGAGGGGACCGGGGAGCTGTTTTTT
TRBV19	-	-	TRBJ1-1	CASTPWPKRRGNTEAFF	TGTGCCAGTACCCCGTGGCCAAAACGAAGGGGTAACACTGAAGCTTTCTTT
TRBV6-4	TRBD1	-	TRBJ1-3	CASSHRDRESSGNTIYF	TGTGCCAGCAGCCACCGGGACAGGGAAAGCTCTGGAAACACCATATATTTT
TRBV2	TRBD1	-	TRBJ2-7	CASSGQGIEQYF	TGTGCCAGCTCCGGACAGGGGATCGAGCAGTACTTC
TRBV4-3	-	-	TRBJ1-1	CASSQDMGGRTEAFF	TGCGCCAGCAGCCAAGATATGGGGGGGCGCACTGAAGCTTTCTTT
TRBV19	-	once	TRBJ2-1	CASSTSFGVSSYNEQFF	TGTGCCAGTAGTACCTCTTTTGGAGTTAGCTCCTACAATGAGCAGTTCTTC
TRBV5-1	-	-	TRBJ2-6	CASSLVEGRSGANVLTF	TGCGCCAGCAGCTTGGTGGAGGGCCGGTCTGGGGCCAACGTCCTGACTTTC
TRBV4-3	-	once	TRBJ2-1	CASSQDWATNEQFF	TGCGCCAGCAGCCAAGATTGGGCAACGAATGAGCAGTTCTTC
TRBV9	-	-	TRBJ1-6	CASSPDMGFYNSPLHF	TGTGCCAGCAGCCCAGACATGGGTTTCTATAATTCACCCCTCCACTTT
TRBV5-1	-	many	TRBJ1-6	CASSPERDRSSYNSPLHF	TGCGCCAGCAGCCCCGAGCGGGACCGGAGCTCCTATAATTCACCCCTCCACTTT
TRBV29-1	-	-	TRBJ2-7	CSVEAGESSYEQYF	TGCAGCGTTGAAGCAGGGGAGTCCTCCTACGAGCAGTACTTC
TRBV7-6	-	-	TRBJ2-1	CASSLGGVRTHEQFF	TGTGCCAGCAGCTTAGGGGGGGTGAGGACCCATGAGCAGTTCTTC
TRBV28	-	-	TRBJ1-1	CASSPRPGGRKAFF	TGTGCCAGCAGCCCACGTCCGGGGGGGCGTAAAGCTTTCTTT
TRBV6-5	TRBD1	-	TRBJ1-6	CASSYGQGANSPLHF	TGTGCCAGCAGTTATGGACAGGGGGCTAATTCACCCCTCCACTTT
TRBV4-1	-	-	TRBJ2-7	CASSQVQGAPNLYF	TGCGCCAGCAGCCAAGTACAAGGGGCCCCCAATTTGTACTTC